This T cell receptor beta chain stems from a study of blood T cell repertoires in COVID-19. Study as a whole: The study drew acute and convalescent COVID-19 samples from the United States, Italy and Spain. Nucleic acid was either cDNA or gDNA, and it came from T cells, B-cell-depleted T cells, or PBMCs.

As handled by the study authors: By means of reference gene primer amplification, nucleated cell counts were estimated. Assay used: immunoSEQ multiplex PCR; TCRdb lists only in-frame clones, some missing. The DNA was the basis for D and trimming; V, J and clone size are from that table. The table has 250,000 to 350,000 clones, approximately 89% seen once. In germline, CDR1 is SEHNR, CDR2 FQNEAQ (reference sequence). V trimming: 4 bases; J trimming: 1 base; junction bases outside the gene matches: 5. The CDR3 has 15 residues. Material: peripheral blood. V usage is TRBV7-9 and J usage is TRBJ1-1; 8 nucleotides match TRBD1. This receptor was taken from a woman under 40 with COVID-19, enrolled during active disease. The CDR3 sequence: CASSSYGQGNTEAFF. In DNA form, the CDR3 reads TGTGCCAGCAGCTCCTACGGACAGGGGAACACTGAAGCTTTCTTT.